This T cell receptor beta chain was sequenced during a study of immune heterogeneity within non-small cell lung tumors. Findings and limits, study-wide: Local tumor mutational burden correlated moderately but significantly with local T-cell clonality (R roughly 0.37).

Template material comprised bulk tumor genomic DNA at around 600 ng per sample. Biopsies, several per primary tumor and spaced far apart, were collected during surgery. Those enrolled were patients newly diagnosed with untreated non-small cell lung cancer and undergoing curative surgery. This clonotype was counted between two and nine times. Antigen specificity is unknown. This may come from a read error, since a much larger clone is one base off. With 32 V and 13 J primers, multiplex PCR amplified the TCR beta CDR3. TCRdb re-derived calls from the multiplex PCR reads in MiXCR, one entry per CDR3 protein. The sample consists of about 9,600 distinct CDR3 sequences, 30% to 35% of them appearing once. The sample comprised lung tumor tissue. The sequence was collected from a man aged 55-75 years with non-small cell lung cancer.

The chain's CDR3 is CATSRVGTANEQSF. The CDR3, as DNA: TGTGCCACCAGCAGAGTCGGGACAGCTAATGAGCAGTCCTTC. J is TRBJ2-1 and V is TRBV15; TRBD1 matches 7 bases. Germline V lookup: CDR1 LNHNV, CDR2 YYDKDF (reference sequence). The CDR3 has 14 residues.